This T cell receptor (beta chain) was documented in a study of T cells in Graves' hyperthyroidism and ophthalmopathy. Study at large: Prior to any treatment, at the point of initial diagnosis, peripheral blood was collected. Study results and limitations: Blood also showed most of the thyroid clonotypes that were expanded above 0.001.

Patients having uncontrolled infection, another autoimmune disease, pregnancy or lactation were not included. Diagnosing involved the use of clinical symptoms, serum thyroxine and TRAb, thyroid ultrasound and orbital computed tomography. On this clonotype itself: Its cognate antigen is unknown.

TCR beta CDR3 regions were amplified from RNA transcripts. During a first-round RT-PCR of the TCR CDR3, the HTBI primer set was used. TCRdb processed the multiplex PCR reads anew with MiXCR; each CDR3 protein has one entry. Among 640,000 or so distinct CDR3 sequences listed, under 15% were seen once. The specimen was blood. The origin of this receptor is a woman aged 40 to 49 with Graves' ophthalmopathy.

The CDR3 loop is CASSLQTPRRGELFF. For the CDR3, the DNA is TGTGCCAGCAGCTTACAGACCCCCCGCCGCGGGGAGCTGTTTTTT. This rearrangement joins TRBV7-2 to TRBJ2-2; no reliable D call. With 2 bases removed from V and 7 bases from J, the gap between germline ends came to 14 bases. Germline V gene lookup returns CDR1 SGHTA and CDR2 FQGNSA. This CDR3 spans 15 amino acids. The variable domain in full, completed from reference TRBV7-2 and TRBJ2-2, reads GAGVSQSPSNKVTEKGKDVELRCDPISGHTALYWYRQSLGQGLEFLIYFQGNSAPDKSGLPSDRFSAERTGGSVSTLTIQRTQQEDSAVYLCASSLQTPRRGELFFGEGSRLTVL.